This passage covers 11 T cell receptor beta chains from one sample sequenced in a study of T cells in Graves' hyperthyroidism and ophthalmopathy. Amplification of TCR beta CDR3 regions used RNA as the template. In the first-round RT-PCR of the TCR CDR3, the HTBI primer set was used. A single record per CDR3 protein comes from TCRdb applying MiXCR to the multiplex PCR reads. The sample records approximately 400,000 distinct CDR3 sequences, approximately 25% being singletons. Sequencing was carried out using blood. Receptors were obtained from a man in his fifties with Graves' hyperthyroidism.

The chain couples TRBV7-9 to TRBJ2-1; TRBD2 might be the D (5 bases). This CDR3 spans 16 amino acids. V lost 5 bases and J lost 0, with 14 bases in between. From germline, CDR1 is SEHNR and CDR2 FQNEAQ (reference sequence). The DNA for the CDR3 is TGTGCCAGCAGCATCGGACTGTCGAGCTCCTACAATGAGCAGTTCTTC. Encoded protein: CASSIGLSSSYNEQFF.

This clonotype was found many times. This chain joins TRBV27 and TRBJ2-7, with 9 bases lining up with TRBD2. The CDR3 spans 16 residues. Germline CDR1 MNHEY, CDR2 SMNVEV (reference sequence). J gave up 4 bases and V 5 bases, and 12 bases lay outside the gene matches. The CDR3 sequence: CASSPNRASGKYEQYF. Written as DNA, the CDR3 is TGTGCCAGCAGTCCGAACCGGGCTAGCGGGAAGTACGAGCAGTACTTC.

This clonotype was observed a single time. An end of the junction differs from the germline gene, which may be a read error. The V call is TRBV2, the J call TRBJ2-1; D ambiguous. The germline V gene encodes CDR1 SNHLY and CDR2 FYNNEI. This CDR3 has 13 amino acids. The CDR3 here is CASSEGLSNERFF. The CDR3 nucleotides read TGTGCCAGCAGTGAAGGCCTCTCCAATGAGCGGTTCTTC.

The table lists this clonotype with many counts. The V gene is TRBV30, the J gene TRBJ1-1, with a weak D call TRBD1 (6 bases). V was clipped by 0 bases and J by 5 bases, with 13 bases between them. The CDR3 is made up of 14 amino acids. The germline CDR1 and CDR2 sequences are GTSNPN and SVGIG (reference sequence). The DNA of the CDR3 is TGTGCCTGGAGTGTGTGGGGGGCAGAAACTGAAGCTTTCTTT. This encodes CAWSVWGAETEAFF.

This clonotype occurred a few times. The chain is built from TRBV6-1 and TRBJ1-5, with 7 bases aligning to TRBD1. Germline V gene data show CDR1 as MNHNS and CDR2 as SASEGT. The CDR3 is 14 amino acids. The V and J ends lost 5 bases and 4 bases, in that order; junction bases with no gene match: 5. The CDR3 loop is CASSYGTANQPQHF. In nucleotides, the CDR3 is TGTGCCAGCAGTTATGGGACAGCAAATCAGCCCCAGCATTTT.

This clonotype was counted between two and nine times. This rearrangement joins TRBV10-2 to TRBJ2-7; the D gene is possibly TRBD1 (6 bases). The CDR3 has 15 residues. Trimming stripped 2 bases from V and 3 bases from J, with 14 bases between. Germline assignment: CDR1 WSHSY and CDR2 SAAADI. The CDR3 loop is CASSEKGQGNYEQYF. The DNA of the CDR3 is TGCGCCAGCAGTGAGAAAGGGCAGGGGAACTACGAGCAGTACTTC.

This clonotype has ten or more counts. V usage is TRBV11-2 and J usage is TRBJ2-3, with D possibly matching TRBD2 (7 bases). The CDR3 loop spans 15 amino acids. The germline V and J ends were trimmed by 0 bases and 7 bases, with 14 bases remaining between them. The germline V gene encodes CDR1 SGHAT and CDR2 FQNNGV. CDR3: CASSLEGGGVNTQYF. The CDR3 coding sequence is TGTGCCAGCAGCTTAGAAGGGGGGGGGGTGAATACGCAGTATTTT.

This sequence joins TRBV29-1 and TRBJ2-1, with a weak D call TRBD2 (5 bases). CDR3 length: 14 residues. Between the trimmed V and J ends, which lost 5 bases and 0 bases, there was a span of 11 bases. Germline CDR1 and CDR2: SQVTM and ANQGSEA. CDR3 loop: CSVRRTFSYNEQFF. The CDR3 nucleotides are TGCAGCGTTCGCCGGACTTTCTCCTACAATGAGCAGTTCTTC.

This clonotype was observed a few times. CDR3 sequence reads: CASRRRDRVLGGELFF. The CDR3 bases are TGTGCCAGCAGGCGCCGGGACAGGGTGTTGGGCGGGGAGCTGTTTTTT. The rearrangement uses TRBV6-1 and TRBJ2-2; TRBD1 agrees at 9 bases. V shed 6 bases and J 7 bases; nucleotides not matched to a gene: 12. The CDR3 loop spans 16 amino acids. The germline CDR1 and CDR2 sequences are MNHNS and SASEGT.

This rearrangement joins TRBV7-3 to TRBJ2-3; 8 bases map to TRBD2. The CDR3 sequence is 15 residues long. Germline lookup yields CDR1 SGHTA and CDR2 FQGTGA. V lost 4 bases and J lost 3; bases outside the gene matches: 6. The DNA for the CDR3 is TGTGCCAGCAGCTCGGGACTAGGGAGGACAGATACGCAGTATTTT. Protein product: CASSSGLGRTDTQYF. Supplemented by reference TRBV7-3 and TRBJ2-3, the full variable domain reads GAGVSQTPSNKVTEKGKYVELRCDPISGHTALYWYRQSLGQGPEFLIYFQGTGAADDSGLPNDRFFAVRPEGSVSTLKIQRTERGDSAVYLCASSSGLGRTDTQYFGPGTRLTVL.

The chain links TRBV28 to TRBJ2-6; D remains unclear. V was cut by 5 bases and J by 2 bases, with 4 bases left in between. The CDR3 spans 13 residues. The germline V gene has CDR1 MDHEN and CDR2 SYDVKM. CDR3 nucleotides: TGTGCCAGCAGTACCCCTGGGGCCAACGTCCTGACTTTC. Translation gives CASSTPGANVLTF. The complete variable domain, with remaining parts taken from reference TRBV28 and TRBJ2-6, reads DVKVTQSSRYLVKRTGEKVFLECVQDMDHENMFWYRQDPGLGLRLIYFSYDVKMKEKGDIPEGYSVSREKKERFSLILESASTNQTSMYLCASSTPGANVLTFGAGSRLTVL.